These T cell receptor beta chains were read from a single sample in a study of shared clonotypes between healthy human individuals. Assay: immunoSEQ multiplex PCR; the TCRdb copy retains only in-frame clones and omits some. The data hold millions of clones, with about 95% observed a single time. The source material was naive CD8+ T cells sorted from blood. The receptors derive from a man younger than 35 in good health. Each CDR3 is given with its conserved first and last residue. Fields, in order: J gene, V gene, CDR3 protein.

J gene: TRBJ2-7
V gene: TRBV27
CDR3 protein: CASSLGGPSSYEQYF

J gene: TRBJ2-1
V gene: TRBV10-3
CDR3 protein: CAISDDRGNEQFF

J gene: TRBJ2-3
V gene: TRBV27
CDR3 protein: CASSLSITSGTDTQYF

J gene: TRBJ1-6
V gene: TRBV27
CDR3 protein: CASSTHPGTNSPLHF

J gene: TRBJ2-6
V gene: TRBV5-8
CDR3 protein: CASSAQPVGANVLTF

J gene: TRBJ2-7
V gene: TRBV7-9
CDR3 protein: CASSLPGNWDNEQYF

J gene: TRBJ2-2
V gene: TRBV7-2
CDR3 protein: CASSLHVSLADNTGELFF

J gene: TRBJ2-1
V gene: TRBV18
CDR3 protein: CASSPEYNEQFF

J gene: TRBJ1-2
V gene: TRBV29-1
CDR3 protein: CSVEIRSSNYGYTF

J gene: TRBJ1-2
V gene: TRBV27
CDR3 protein: CASFDRDSLGYTF

J gene: TRBJ2-3
V gene: TRBV10-1
CDR3 protein: CASSESEGGVTDTQYF

J gene: TRBJ2-7
V gene: TRBV27
CDR3 protein: CATTDGHSYEQYF

J gene: TRBJ2-3
V gene: TRBV29-1
CDR3 protein: CSVEAPPSGRADTQYF

J gene: TRBJ1-1
V gene: TRBV19
CDR3 protein: CASSIDSIDTVVTEAFF

J gene: TRBJ2-7
V gene: TRBV13
CDR3 protein: CASSSGQGVASYEQYF

J gene: TRBJ1-1
V gene: TRBV5-1
CDR3 protein: CASSLDLRTGLNTEAFF

J gene: TRBJ2-1
V gene: TRBV9
CDR3 protein: CASSNNRESYNEQFF

J gene: TRBJ2-1
V gene: TRBV4-1
CDR3 protein: CASSPELAERNEQFF

J gene: TRBJ2-7
V gene: TRBV27
CDR3 protein: CASSPSAGTRVYEQYF

J gene: TRBJ2-2
V gene: TRBV5-6
CDR3 protein: CASSLSGTGGAGELFF

J gene: TRBJ2-1
V gene: TRBV12-5
CDR3 protein: CASGSTLAGELYNEQFF

J gene: TRBJ1-5
V gene: TRBV28
CDR3 protein: CASKKGRTYSNQPQHF

J gene: TRBJ2-7
V gene: TRBV29-1
CDR3 protein: CSVEAWGLENEQYF

J gene: TRBJ2-7
V gene: TRBV7-9
CDR3 protein: CASSPSKGSYEQYF

J gene: TRBJ2-1
V gene: TRBV6-5
CDR3 protein: CASSYSQRSSYNEQFF

J gene: TRBJ2-4
V gene: TRBV7-9
CDR3 protein: CASSPPSLRGAKNIQYF

J gene: TRBJ2-2
V gene: TRBV9
CDR3 protein: CASSVEGATGELFF

J gene: TRBJ1-2
V gene: TRBV11-2
CDR3 protein: CASSLGGQGYGCTF

J gene: TRBJ1-2
V gene: TRBV6-5
CDR3 protein: CASSSPSRGADYGYTF

J gene: TRBJ2-3
V gene: TRBV5-6
CDR3 protein: CASSLGVSTDTQYF

J gene: TRBJ2-7
V gene: TRBV27
CDR3 protein: CASSFGGPAYEQYF

J gene: TRBJ1-6
V gene: TRBV7-8
CDR3 protein: CASSLLRSYNSPLHF

J gene: TRBJ1-4
V gene: TRBV7-9
CDR3 protein: CASSLNGDGEKLFF

J gene: TRBJ1-3
V gene: TRBV7-6
CDR3 protein: CASSFGRGWGNTIYF

J gene: TRBJ2-7
V gene: TRBV15
CDR3 protein: CATSEGGLPGYEQYF

J gene: TRBJ2-7
V gene: TRBV6-6
CDR3 protein: CASSLGGGLYEQYF

J gene: TRBJ2-1
V gene: TRBV5-6
CDR3 protein: CASSWGTSGRGEQFF

J gene: TRBJ1-6
V gene: TRBV5-6
CDR3 protein: CASSYRGTSYNSPLHF

J gene: TRBJ1-1
V gene: TRBV18
CDR3 protein: CASSHSGTEAFF

J gene: TRBJ2-7
V gene: TRBV4-1
CDR3 protein: CASSQVQNYEQYF

J gene: TRBJ2-7
V gene: TRBV30
CDR3 protein: CAWSMGSGPSEQYF